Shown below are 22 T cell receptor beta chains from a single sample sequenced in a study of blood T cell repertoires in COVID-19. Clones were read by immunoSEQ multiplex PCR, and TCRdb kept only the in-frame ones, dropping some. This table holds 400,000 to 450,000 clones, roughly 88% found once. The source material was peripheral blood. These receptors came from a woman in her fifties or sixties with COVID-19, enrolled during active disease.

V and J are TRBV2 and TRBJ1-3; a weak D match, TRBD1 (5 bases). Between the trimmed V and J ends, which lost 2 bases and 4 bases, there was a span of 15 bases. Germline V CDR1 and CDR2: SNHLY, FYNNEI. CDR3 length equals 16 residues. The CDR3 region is CASSERAGRQGNTIYF. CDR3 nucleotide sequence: TGTGCCAGCAGTGAACGGGCGGGACGCCAAGGAAACACCATATATTTT.

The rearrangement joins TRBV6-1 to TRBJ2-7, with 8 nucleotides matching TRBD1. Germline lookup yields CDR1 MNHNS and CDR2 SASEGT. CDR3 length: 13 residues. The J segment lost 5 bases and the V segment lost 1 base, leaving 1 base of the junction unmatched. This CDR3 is CASSEGRGHEQYF. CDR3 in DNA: TGTGCCAGCAGTGAAGGCAGGGGGCACGAGCAGTACTTC.

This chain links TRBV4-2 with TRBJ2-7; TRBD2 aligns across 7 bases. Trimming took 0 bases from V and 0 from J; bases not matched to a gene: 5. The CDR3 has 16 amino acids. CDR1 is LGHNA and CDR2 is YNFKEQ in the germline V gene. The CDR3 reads CASSQDWGGSSYEQYF. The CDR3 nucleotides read TGTGCCAGCAGCCAAGATTGGGGGGGGAGCTCCTACGAGCAGTACTTC.

CDR3 coding DNA: TGTGCCAGCAGCTCATCCTGGGGGCGCTTGGCTTTCTTT. It codes for CASSSSWGRLAFF. This chain uses TRBV7-9 with TRBJ1-1, with a tentative D call TRBD1 (6 bases). Deletions cut 4 bases from V and 11 bases from J, with 17 bases between. This CDR3 contains 13 residues. Germline V gene data show CDR1 as SEHNR and CDR2 as FQNEAQ (reference sequence).

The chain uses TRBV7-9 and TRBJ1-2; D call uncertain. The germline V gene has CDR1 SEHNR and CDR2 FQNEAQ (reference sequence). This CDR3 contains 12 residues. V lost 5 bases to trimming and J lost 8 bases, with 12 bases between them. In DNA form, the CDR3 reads TGTGCCAGCAGCCCAGGCCCAGGCGGCTACACCTTC. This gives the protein CASSPGPGGYTF.

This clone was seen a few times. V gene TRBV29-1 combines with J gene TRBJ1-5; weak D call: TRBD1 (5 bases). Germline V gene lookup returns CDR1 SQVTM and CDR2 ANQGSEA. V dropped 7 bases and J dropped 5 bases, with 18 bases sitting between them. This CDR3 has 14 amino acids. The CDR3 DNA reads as TGCAGCGCGACTTCGGGGGGTCTAGATCAGCCCCAGCATTTT. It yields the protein CSATSGGLDQPQHF.

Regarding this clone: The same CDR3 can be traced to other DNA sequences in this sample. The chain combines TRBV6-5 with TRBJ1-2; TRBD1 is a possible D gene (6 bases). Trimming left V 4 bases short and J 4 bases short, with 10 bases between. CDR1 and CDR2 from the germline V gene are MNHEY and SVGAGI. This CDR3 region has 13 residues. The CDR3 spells CASSSDRFYGYTF. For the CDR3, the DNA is TGTGCCAGCAGTTCAGACAGGTTCTATGGCTACACCTTC.

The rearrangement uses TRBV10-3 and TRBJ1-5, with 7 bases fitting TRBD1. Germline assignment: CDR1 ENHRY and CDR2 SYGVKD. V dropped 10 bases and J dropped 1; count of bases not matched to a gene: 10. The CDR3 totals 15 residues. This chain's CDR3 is CATRTDRKSNQPQHF. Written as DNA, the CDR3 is TGTGCCACCAGGACGGACAGGAAGAGCAATCAGCCCCAGCATTTT.

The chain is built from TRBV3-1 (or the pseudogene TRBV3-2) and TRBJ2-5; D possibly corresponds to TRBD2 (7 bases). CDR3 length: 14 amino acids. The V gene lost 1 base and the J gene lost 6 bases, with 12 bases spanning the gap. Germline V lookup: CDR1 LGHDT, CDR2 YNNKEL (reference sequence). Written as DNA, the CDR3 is TGTGCCAGCAGCCAAGCGGGGGGCCGAAAGACCCAGTACTTC. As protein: CASSQAGGRKTQYF.

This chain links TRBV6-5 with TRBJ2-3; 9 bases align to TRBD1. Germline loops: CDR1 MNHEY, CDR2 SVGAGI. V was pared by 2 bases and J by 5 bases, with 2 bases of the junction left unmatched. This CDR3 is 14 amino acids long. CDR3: CASSYDRGRDTQYF. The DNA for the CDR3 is TGTGCCAGCAGTTACGACAGGGGGAGAGATACGCAGTATTTT.

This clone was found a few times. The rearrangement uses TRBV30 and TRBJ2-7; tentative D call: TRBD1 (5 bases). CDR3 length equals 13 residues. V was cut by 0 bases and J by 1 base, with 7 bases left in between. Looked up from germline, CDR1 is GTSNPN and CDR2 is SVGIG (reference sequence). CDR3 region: CAWSVQVSYEQYF. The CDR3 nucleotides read TGTGCCTGGAGTGTACAGGTTTCCTACGAGCAGTACTTC. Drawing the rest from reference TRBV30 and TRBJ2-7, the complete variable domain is SQTIHQWPATLVQPVGSPLSLECTVEGTSNPNLYWYRQAAGRGLQLLFYSVGIGQISSEVPQNLSASRPQDRQFILSSKKLLLSDSGFYLCAWSVQVSYEQYFGPGTRLTVT.

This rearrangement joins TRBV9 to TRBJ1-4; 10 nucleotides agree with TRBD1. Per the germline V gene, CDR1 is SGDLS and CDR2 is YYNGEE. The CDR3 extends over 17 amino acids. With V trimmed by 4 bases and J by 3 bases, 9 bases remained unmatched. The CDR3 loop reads CASSPGTGVLSNEKLFF. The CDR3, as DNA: TGTGCCAGCAGCCCCGGGACAGGGGTGTTGTCTAATGAAAAACTGTTTTTT.

The CDR3 sequence: CAWSPGYRDRMNTEAFF. The CDR3, as DNA: TGTGCCTGGAGTCCCGGTTACCGGGACAGGATGAACACTGAAGCTTTCTTT. The chain is built from TRBV30 and TRBJ1-1; 8 nucleotides align to TRBD1. J lost 0 bases, V lost 2 bases, and 11 bases had no gene match. Germline V gene data show CDR1 as GTSNPN and CDR2 as SVGIG (reference sequence). The CDR3 loop spans 17 amino acids.

The CDR3 sequence: CASSLGGAAEAFF. The CDR3 DNA follows: TGTGCCAGCAGCCTAGGGGGGGCTGCTGAAGCTTTCTTT. V gene TRBV12-3 or TRBV12-4 combines with J gene TRBJ1-1, with a possible D match to TRBD1 (6 bases). The CDR3 extends over 13 amino acids. The V and J ends lost 6 bases and 6 bases respectively, with 14 bases between them.

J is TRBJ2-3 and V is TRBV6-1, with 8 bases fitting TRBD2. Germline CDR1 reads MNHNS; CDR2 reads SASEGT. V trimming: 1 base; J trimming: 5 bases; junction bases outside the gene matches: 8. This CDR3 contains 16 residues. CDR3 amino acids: CASSEDLPGGIDTQYF. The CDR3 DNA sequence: TGTGCCAGCAGTGAAGATCTTCCGGGGGGGATAGATACGCAGTATTTT.

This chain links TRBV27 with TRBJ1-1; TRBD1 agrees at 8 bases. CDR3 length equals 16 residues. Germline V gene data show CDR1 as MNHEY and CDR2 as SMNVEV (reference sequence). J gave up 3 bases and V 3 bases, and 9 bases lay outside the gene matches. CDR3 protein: CASSLRQGREDTEAFF. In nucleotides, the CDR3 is TGTGCCAGCAGTTTGAGACAGGGGAGGGAGGACACTGAAGCTTTCTTT.

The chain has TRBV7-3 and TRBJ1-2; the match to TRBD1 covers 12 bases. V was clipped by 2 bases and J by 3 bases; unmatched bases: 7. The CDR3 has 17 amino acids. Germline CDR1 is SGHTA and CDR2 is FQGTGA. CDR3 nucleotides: TGTGCCAGCAGCTTAGGGACAGGGGGCGCTTCGGACTATGGCTACACCTTC. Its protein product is CASSLGTGGASDYGYTF.

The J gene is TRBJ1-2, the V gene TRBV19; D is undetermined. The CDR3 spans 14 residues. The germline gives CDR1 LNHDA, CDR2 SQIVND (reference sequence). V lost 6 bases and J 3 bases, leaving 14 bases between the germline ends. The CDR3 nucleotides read TGTGCCAGTAGGATCCCAGGCGGGCACTATGGCTACACCTTC. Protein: CASRIPGGHYGYTF. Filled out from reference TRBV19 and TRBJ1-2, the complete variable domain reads DGGITQSPKYLFRKEGQNVTLSCEQNLNHDAMYWYRQDPGQGLRLIYYSQIVNDFQKGDIAEGYSVSREKKESFPLTVTSAQKNPTAFYLCASRIPGGHYGYTFGSGTRLTVV.

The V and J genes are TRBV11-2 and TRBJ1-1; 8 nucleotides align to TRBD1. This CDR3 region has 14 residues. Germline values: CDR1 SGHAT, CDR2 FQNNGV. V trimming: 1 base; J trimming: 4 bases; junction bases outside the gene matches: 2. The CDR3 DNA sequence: TGTGCCAGCAGCTTAGGGCAGGGGGCCACTGAAGCTTTCTTT. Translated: CASSLGQGATEAFF.

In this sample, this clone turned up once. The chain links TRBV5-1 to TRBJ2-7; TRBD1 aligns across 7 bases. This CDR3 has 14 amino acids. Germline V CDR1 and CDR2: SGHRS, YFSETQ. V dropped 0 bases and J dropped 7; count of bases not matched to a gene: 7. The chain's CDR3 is CASSLVTGTEEQYF. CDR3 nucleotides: TGCGCCAGCAGCTTGGTGACAGGGACGGAAGAGCAGTACTTC.

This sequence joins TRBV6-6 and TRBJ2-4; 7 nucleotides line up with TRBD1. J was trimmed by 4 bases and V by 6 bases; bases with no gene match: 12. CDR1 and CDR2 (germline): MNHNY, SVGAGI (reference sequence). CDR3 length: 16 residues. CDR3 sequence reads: CASSLILGTEKNIQYF. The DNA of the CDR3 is TGTGCCAGCAGCTTAATCCTCGGGACAGAAAAAAACATTCAGTACTTC.

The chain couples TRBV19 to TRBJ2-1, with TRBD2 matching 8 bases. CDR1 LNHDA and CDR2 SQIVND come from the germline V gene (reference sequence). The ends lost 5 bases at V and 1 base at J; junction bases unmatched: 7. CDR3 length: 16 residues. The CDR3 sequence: CASSFAGGSSYNEQFF. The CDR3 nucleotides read TGTGCCAGTAGTTTCGCGGGGGGCTCATCCTACAATGAGCAGTTCTTC.